The clone carrying this T cell receptor (beta chain) came up many times. No antigen is known for it. The sample's time point: newly diagnosed GD, antithyroid drugs for less than 3 months. The TCR library was made from RNA extracted from PBMCs. The data were taken from a study of regulatory T cells in long-lasting Graves disease. V was clipped by 5 bases and J by 7 bases, with 14 bases between them. Looked up from germline, CDR1 is DFQATT and CDR2 is SNEGSKA (reference sequence). The CDR3 sequence is 13 residues long. Arm-PCR of CDR3 regions with iRepertoire HTBI primers generated TCR beta libraries. Authors' processing steps: Across all samples, more than 60 TRBV segments and 11 to 15 TRBJ segments were identified. TCRdb ran MiXCR on the multiplex PCR reads and lists one entry per CDR3 protein. The V and J calls were not made by the authors but by TCRdb's processing. Of 450,000 to 500,000 distinct CDR3 sequences listed, 15% to 20% were seen once; the top ten hold 12%.

Overall study findings and caveats: Persistent Graves' patients showed less TCR diversity than newly diagnosed patients showed.

This same sample was also part of a study on T cells in Graves' hyperthyroidism and ophthalmopathy. That study adds: During a first-round RT-PCR of the TCR CDR3, the HTBI primer set was used.

The chain links TRBV20-1 to TRBJ1-4; perhaps TRBD1 as D (5 bases). The sequencing used peripheral blood mononuclear cells (PBMCs), collected at new diagnosis, from a patient treated with antithyroid drugs. The clonotype originates from a middle-aged man with Graves disease. The CDR3 loop is CSASRGIGEKLFF. The DNA of the CDR3 is TGCAGTGCTTCCCGGGGCATTGGTGAAAAACTGTTTTTT.